The 13 T cell receptor beta chains listed next were all sequenced from one sample in a study of cytomegalovirus exposure and HLA in healthy donors. Amplification used 60 Vbeta primers and 13 Jbeta primers. Sequenced by immunoSEQ multiplex PCR; TCRdb stores in-frame clones only, minus some. Of more than 85,000 clones listed, approximately 70% are singletons. Sequenced sample: PBMCs. These receptors came from a man aged 25 to 40 in good health and CMV-seronegative.

The rearrangement uses TRBV6-1 and TRBJ2-2; 9 positions agree with TRBD1. The junction had 10 bases not matched to a gene; V was cut back by 11 bases and J by 6 bases. The CDR3 loop spans 14 amino acids. Germline V gene sequence: CDR1 MNHNS, CDR2 SASEGT. CDR3 DNA sequence: TGTGCCTGCGGGACAGGGTTTAGCGCCGGGGAGCTGTTTTTT. It codes for CACGTGFSAGELFF.

The chain is built from TRBV6-5 and TRBJ2-3, with D possibly matching TRBD1 (6 bases). Per the germline V gene, CDR1 is MNHEY and CDR2 is SVGAGI. With 6 bases removed from V and 7 bases from J, the gap between germline ends came to 17 bases. The CDR3 loop spans 14 amino acids. The CDR3 loop is CASRQGRGVNTQYF. CDR3 bases: TGTGCCAGCAGACAGGGAAGGGGCGTAAATACGCAGTATTTT.

The chain uses TRBV5-1 and TRBJ2-1, with TRBD2 matching over 13 bases. Germline-derived CDR1 and CDR2 are SGHRS and YFSETQ. J gave up 4 bases and V 0 bases, and 1 base lay outside the gene matches. The CDR3 is 16 residues long. The CDR3 bases are TGCGCCAGCAGCTTGGAACTAGCGGGAGGGTACAATGAGCAGTTCTTC. It translates to CASSLELAGGYNEQFF.

The rearrangement links TRBV18 to TRBJ2-5; weak D call: TRBD1 (7 bases). There are 15 residues in the CDR3. Germline V gene sequence: CDR1 KGHSH, CDR2 LQKENI. V was clipped by 2 bases and J by 5 bases, with 15 bases between them. The CDR3 is CASSPVQGGKETQYF. Here the CDR3 DNA reads TGTGCCAGCTCACCAGTTCAGGGGGGTAAGGAGACCCAGTACTTC.

Regarding this clone: Other nucleotide sequences from this sample produce the same CDR3. The V gene is TRBV4-3, the J gene TRBJ2-3; D perhaps matches TRBD1 (5 bases). The length of the CDR3 is 16 residues. CDR1 is LGHNA and CDR2 is YSLEER in the germline V gene. V was clipped by 0 bases and J by 2 bases, with 12 bases between them. The DNA of the CDR3 is TGCGCCAGCAGCCAAGATCGGCAGGGCCCCACAGATACGCAGTATTTT. Encoded protein: CASSQDRQGPTDTQYF.

The chain combines TRBV28 with TRBJ2-1; no reliable D call. In germline, CDR1 is MDHEN, CDR2 SYDVKM. V gave up 5 bases and J gave up 9 bases, with 14 bases separating them. This CDR3 contains 13 residues. CDR3 sequence (DNA): TGTGCCAGCAGTACCCTCTCCGCGAGTGAGCAGTTCTTC. Translating gives CASSTLSASEQFF.

The chain joins TRBV5-5 to TRBJ2-5; possible D gene TRBD1, 5 bases. Germline V CDR1 and CDR2: SGHKS, YYEKEE (reference sequence). CDR3 size: 15 residues. V lost 0 bases and J 2 bases, leaving 11 bases between the germline ends. This CDR3 is CASSLEGTGQETQYF. CDR3 coding DNA: TGTGCCAGCAGCTTGGAGGGCACAGGTCAAGAGACCCAGTACTTC.

The chain has TRBV5-6 and TRBJ2-3, with 11 bases matching TRBD2. V was pared by 4 bases and J by 3 bases, with 1 base of the junction left unmatched. The CDR3 extends over 14 amino acids. Germline V gene sequence: CDR1 SGHDT, CDR2 YYEEEE. The CDR3 reads CASSRLAGTDTQYF. The CDR3 DNA sequence: TGTGCCAGCAGCCGACTAGCGGGAACAGATACGCAGTATTTT. Full variable domain (remainder filled in from reference TRBV5-6 and TRBJ2-3): DAGVTQSPTHLIKTRGQQVTLRCSPKSGHDTVSWYQQALGQGPQFIFQYYEEEERQRGNFPDRFSGHQFPNYSSELNVNALLLGDSALYLCASSRLAGTDTQYFGPGTRLTVL.

The J gene is TRBJ1-1, the V gene TRBV12-5, with D possibly being TRBD1 (5 bases). Germline loops: CDR1 LGHNT, CDR2 FRNRAP. The CDR3 covers 14 residues. V was pared by 4 bases and J by 4 bases, with 13 bases between. DNA for the CDR3: TGTGCTAGTGGTTCCGGGGGTTTGGGCACTGAAGCTTTCTTT. It encodes CASGSGGLGTEAFF.

The V gene is TRBV5-1, the J gene TRBJ1-5, with D possibly being TRBD1 (6 bases). This CDR3 is 14 amino acids long. The V gene's germline CDR1 is SGHRS and CDR2 YFSETQ. V dropped 5 bases and J dropped 3 bases, with 12 bases sitting between them. The CDR3 coding sequence is TGCGCCAGCAGTCCGGACAGCTACAATCAGCCCCAGCATTTT. Translation: CASSPDSYNQPQHF.

This clone is a singleton in its sample. V and J are TRBV6-1 and TRBJ2-7, with D tentatively TRBD1 (6 bases). Germline V gene lookup returns CDR1 MNHNS and CDR2 SASEGT. Trimming cost V 4 bases and J 12 bases, with 19 bases left between them. The CDR3 has 13 amino acids. The CDR3 region is CASSGPPGHPRYF. The DNA of the CDR3 is TGTGCCAGCAGTGGGCCTCCGGGACACCCCCGGTACTTC.

The gene calls are TRBV28 and TRBJ1-2; possible D gene TRBD1, 6 bases. Trimming stripped 6 bases from V and 6 bases from J, with 17 bases between. Germline loops: CDR1 MDHEN, CDR2 SYDVKM. The CDR3 length is 14 residues. In DNA, the CDR3 is TGTGCCAGCAGAATGTCCGGGACACAGGATGGCTACACCTTC. It specifies CASRMSGTQDGYTF.

This clone was picked up a small number of times. This rearrangement joins TRBV7-9 to TRBJ2-2; 9 bases map to TRBD1. The CDR3 spans 17 residues. V gave up 6 bases and J gave up 6 bases; unmatched junction bases: 14. The germline V gene has CDR1 SEHNR and CDR2 FQNEAQ (reference sequence). The CDR3 loop reads CASRPLGRDRVSGELFF. CDR3 coding DNA: TGTGCCAGCAGACCTCTGGGGAGGGACAGGGTGTCCGGGGAGCTGTTTTTT.